The 3 T cell receptor beta chains presented below share a single source sample, sequenced in a study of T cells in Graves' hyperthyroidism and ophthalmopathy. Amplification of TCR beta CDR3 regions was performed using RNA transcripts as template. TCR CDR3 underwent first-round RT-PCR with the HTBI primer set. In TCRdb, the multiplex PCR reads were re-called with MiXCR into one record per CDR3 protein. The sample has approximately 620,000 distinct CDR3 sequences, approximately 15% seen once. The sample taken for sequencing was blood. All receptors derive from a woman aged 30 to 39 with Graves' hyperthyroidism that later progressed to Graves' ophthalmopathy.

In regard to this clonotype: This clone may be a read error of a much larger clone one base away. V usage is TRBV3-1 and J usage is TRBJ2-1; D uncertain. The CDR3 is 14 amino acids. Looked up from germline, CDR1 is LGHDT and CDR2 is YNNKEL (reference sequence). V lost 1 base and J lost 9, with 13 bases in between. This CDR3 reads CASSQGNSYREQFF. In DNA, the CDR3 is TGTGCCAGCAGCCAAGGAAATAGTTACCGTGAGCAGTTCTTC.

This clonotype appeared many times. The chain recombines TRBV28 with TRBJ1-4; D gene unclear. CDR1 and CDR2 from the germline V gene are MDHEN and SYDVKM. V lost 3 bases and J lost 7, with 21 bases in between. The CDR3 contains 17 residues. The CDR3 bases are TGTGCCAGCAGTTTTCAGGACCCAAGCGAGAGGGTTGAAAAACTGTTTTTT. This codes for CASSFQDPSERVEKLFF.

This rearrangement joins TRBV7-2 to TRBJ2-1; 11 nucleotides align to TRBD2. V lost 1 base to trimming and J lost 4 bases; unmatched junction nucleotides: 12. The germline V gene encodes CDR1 SGHTA and CDR2 FQGNSA. CDR3 length: 19 residues. The DNA of the CDR3 is TGTGCCAGCAGCTTAGTATCGGGACTAGCGGACTTCCTGTACAATGAGCAGTTCTTC. It yields the protein CASSLVSGLADFLYNEQFF.